This T cell receptor beta chain stems from a study of neoadjuvant anti-PD-1 for oral cavity cancer. Study results and caveats: Post-nivolumab, blood T cell clonality was significantly elevated in non-responders.

Concerning this clone itself: Its antigen remains unidentified.

V was pared by 8 bases and J by 1 base, with 5 bases of the junction left unmatched. Germline V gene data show CDR1 as SQVTM and CDR2 as ANQGSEA. The CDR3 runs to 13 residues. Noted time point: after neoadjuvant nivolumab, at surgical resection. Here immunoSEQ multiplex PCR was the method, and the copy in TCRdb shows in-frame clones only, minus some. The sample gives more than 12,000 clones, 70% of which show up once; approximately 2.9% is in the top ten. The specimen comprised PBMCs, sampled after nivolumab (anti-PD-1) treatment. V usage is TRBV29-1 and J usage is TRBJ1-5, with 7 bases that match TRBD1. This clonotype was obtained from a person aged 40 to 85 with oral cavity squamous cell carcinoma. In DNA, the CDR3 is TGCAGCATCGAGACAGGGAGCAATCAGCCCCAGCATTTT. Translation gives CSIETGSNQPQHF.